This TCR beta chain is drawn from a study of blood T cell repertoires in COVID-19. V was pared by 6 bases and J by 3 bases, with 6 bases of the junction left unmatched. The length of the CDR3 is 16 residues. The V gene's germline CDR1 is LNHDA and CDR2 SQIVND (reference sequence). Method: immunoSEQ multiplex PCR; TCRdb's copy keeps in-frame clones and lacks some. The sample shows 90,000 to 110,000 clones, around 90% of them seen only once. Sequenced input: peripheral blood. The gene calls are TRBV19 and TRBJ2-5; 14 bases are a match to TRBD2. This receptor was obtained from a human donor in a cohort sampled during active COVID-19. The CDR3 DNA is TGTGCCAGTAGCCCCGGACTAGCGGGGGGAAAAGAGACCCAGTACTTC. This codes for CASSPGLAGGKETQYF.